The clone carrying this TCR beta chain was seen a few times. Its antigen is not identified. Russia was home to the donors, healthy Caucasian individuals aged roughly 6 to 90. These data come from a study of blood T cells in healthy people across ages. The study, taken as a whole, reports: While age rose, TCR beta diversity per million T cells dropped in a roughly linear way.

Germline V gene lookup returns CDR1 LNHDA and CDR2 SQIVND (reference sequence). The CDR3 spans 21 residues. V lost 3 bases to trimming and J lost 0 bases; unmatched junction nucleotides: 18. Combining a sample-barcoded 5' primer with a J-beta primer mix, a second PCR ran for 7 to 11 cycles. TCRdb re-called the 5' RACE reads with MiXCR, one entry per CDR3 protein. This sample has fewer than 2,000,000 distinct CDR3 sequences, with almost 35% found just once. This TCR was recovered from a woman under 40 in good health. This chain uses TRBV19 with TRBJ2-1; 9 positions match TRBD1. Input material: blood. CDR3 sequence (DNA): TGTGCCAGTAGTATGAAGGCTGCGGGGACAGGGTTCACAAGCTCCTACAATGAGCAGTTCTTC. Translation: CASSMKAAGTGFTSSYNEQFF.